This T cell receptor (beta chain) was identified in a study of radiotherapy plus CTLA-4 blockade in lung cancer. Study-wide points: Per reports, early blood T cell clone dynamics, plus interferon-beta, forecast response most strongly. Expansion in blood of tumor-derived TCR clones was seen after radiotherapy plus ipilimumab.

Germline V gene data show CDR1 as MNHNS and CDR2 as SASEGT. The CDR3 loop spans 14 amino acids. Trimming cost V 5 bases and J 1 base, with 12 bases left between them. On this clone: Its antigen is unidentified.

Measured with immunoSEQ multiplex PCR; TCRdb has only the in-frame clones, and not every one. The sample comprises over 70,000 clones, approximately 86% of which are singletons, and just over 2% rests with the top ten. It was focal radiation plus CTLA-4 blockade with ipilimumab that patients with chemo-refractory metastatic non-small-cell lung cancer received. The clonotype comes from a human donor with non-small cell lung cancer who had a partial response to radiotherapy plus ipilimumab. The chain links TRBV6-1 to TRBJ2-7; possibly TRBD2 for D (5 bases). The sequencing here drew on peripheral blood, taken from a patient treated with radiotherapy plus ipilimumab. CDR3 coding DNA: TGTGCCAGCAGTTCGGGATTACTTTCCTACGAGCAGTACGTC. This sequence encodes CASSSGLLSYEQYV.